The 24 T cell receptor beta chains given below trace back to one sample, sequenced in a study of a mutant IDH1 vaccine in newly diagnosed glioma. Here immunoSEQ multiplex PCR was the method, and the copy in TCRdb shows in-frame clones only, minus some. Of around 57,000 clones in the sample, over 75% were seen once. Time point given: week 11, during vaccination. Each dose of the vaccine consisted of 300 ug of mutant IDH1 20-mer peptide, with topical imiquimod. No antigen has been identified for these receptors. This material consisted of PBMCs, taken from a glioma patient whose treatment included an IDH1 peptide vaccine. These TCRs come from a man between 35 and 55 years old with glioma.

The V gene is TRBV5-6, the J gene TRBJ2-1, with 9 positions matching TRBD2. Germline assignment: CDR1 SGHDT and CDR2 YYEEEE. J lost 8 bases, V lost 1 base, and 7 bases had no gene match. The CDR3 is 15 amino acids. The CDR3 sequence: CASSLLAGNVYEQFF. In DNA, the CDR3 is TGTGCCAGCAGCTTGCTAGCGGGAAATGTCTATGAGCAGTTCTTC.

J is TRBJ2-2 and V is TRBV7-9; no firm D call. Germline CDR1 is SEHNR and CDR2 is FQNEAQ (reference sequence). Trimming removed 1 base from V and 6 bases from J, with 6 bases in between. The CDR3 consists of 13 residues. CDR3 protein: CASSLGWAGELFF. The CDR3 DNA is TGTGCCAGCAGCTTAGGGTGGGCCGGGGAGCTGTTTTTT.

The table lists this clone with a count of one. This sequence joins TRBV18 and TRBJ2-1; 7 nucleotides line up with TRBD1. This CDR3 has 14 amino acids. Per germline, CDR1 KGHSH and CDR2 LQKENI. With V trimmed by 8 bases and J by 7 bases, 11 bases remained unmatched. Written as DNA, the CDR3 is TGTGCCAGCGGGGACAGCCGACAGGGAAATGAGCAGTTCTTC. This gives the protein CASGDSRQGNEQFF.

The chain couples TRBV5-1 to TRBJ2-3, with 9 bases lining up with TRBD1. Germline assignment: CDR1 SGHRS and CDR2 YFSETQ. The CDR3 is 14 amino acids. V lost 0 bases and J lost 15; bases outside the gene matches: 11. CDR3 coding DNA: TGCGCCAGCAGCTTGGCTCCTCCGGGACAGGGTGGTTATTTT. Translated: CASSLAPPGQGGYF.

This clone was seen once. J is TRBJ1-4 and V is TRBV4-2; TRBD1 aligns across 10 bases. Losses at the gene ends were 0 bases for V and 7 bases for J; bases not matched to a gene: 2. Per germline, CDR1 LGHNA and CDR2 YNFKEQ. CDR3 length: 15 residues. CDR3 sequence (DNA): TGTGCCAGCAGCCAAGAATGGACAGGGGGTGAAAAACTGTTTTTT. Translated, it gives CASSQEWTGGEKLFF.

The DNA for the CDR3 is TGTGCCAGCAGGGGCTGCGAATATAATTCACCCCTCCACTTT. Amino acid sequence: CASRGCEYNSPLHF. The rearrangement uses TRBV6-9 and TRBJ1-6; D is uncertain. V was pared by 6 bases and J by 4 bases, with 10 bases between. CDR1 is MNHGY and CDR2 is SVAAGI in the germline V gene. CDR3 length: 14 residues.

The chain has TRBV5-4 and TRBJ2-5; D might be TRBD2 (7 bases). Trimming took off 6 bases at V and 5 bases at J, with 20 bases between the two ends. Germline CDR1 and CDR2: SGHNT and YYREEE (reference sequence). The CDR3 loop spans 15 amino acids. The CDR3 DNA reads TGTGCCAGCAATCATGGGGGGGCTGGTAAGGAGACCCAGTACTTC. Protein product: CASNHGGAGKETQYF.

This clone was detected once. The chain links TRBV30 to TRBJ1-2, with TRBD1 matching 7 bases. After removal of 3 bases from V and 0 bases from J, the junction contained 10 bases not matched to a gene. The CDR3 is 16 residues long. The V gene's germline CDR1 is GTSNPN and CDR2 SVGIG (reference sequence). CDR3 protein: CAWRLQGGRANYGYTF. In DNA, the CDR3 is TGTGCCTGGAGGCTCCAGGGGGGCAGGGCTAACTATGGCTACACCTTC.

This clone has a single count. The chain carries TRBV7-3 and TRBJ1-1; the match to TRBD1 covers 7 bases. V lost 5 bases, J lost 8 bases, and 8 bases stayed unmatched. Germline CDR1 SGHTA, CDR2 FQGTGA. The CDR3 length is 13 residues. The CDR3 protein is CASSPQQGYEAFF. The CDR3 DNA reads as TGTGCCAGCAGCCCACAACAGGGGTACGAAGCTTTCTTT.

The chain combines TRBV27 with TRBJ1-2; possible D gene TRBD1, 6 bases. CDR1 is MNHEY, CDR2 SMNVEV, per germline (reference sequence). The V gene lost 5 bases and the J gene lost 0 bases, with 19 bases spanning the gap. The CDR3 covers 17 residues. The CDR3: CASSPTGTPTPNYGYTF. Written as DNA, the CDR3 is TGTGCCAGCAGTCCGACCGGGACACCAACTCCTAACTATGGCTACACCTTC.

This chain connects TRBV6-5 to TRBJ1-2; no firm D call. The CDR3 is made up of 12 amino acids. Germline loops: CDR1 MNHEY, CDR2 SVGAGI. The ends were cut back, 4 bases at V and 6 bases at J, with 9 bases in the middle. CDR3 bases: TGTGCCAGCAGTTCTGGGGTGAATGGCTACACCTTC. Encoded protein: CASSSGVNGYTF.

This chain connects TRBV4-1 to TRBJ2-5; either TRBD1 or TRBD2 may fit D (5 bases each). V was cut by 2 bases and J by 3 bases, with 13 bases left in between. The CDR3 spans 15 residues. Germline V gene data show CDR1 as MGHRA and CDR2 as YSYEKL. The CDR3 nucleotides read TGCGCCAGCAGCCAAACCGGGACGGAGAAAGAGACCCAGTACTTC. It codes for CASSQTGTEKETQYF.

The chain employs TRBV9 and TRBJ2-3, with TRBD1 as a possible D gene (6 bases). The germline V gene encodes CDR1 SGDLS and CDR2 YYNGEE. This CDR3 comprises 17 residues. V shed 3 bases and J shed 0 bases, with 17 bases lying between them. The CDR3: CASSGRDRDTSTDTQYF. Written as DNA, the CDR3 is TGTGCCAGCAGCGGAAGGGACCGGGACACAAGCACAGATACGCAGTATTTT.

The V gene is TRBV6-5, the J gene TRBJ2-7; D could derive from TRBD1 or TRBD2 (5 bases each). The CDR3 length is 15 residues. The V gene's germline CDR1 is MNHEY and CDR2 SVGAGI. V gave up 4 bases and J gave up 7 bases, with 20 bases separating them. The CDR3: CASSLGLGVIEEQYF. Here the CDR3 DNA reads TGTGCCAGCAGTTTAGGTTTGGGGGTTATTGAGGAGCAGTACTTC.

The CDR3 DNA sequence: TGCGCCAGCAGCTTGCAGGGGCGCACCGGGGAGCTGTTTTTT. Translation gives CASSLQGRTGELFF. This chain uses TRBV5-1 with TRBJ2-2, with D tentatively TRBD1 (6 bases). The V gene's germline CDR1 is SGHRS and CDR2 YFSETQ. The CDR3 spans 14 residues. V was shortened by 1 base and J by 4 bases, with 8 bases between the two germline ends.

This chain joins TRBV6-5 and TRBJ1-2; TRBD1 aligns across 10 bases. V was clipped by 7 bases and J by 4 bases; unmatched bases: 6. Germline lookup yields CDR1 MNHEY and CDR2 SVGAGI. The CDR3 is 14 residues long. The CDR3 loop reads CASNPWDRGYGYTF. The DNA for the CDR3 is TGTGCCAGCAACCCCTGGGACAGGGGCTATGGCTACACCTTC.

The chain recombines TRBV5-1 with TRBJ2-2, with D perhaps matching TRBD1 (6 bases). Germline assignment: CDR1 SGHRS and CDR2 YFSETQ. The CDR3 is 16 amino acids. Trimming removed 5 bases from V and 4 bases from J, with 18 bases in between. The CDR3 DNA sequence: TGCGCCAGCAGGCGGCAGTACTCAGGGGTCACCGGGGAGCTGTTTTTT. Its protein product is CASRRQYSGVTGELFF. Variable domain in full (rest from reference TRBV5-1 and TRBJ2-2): KAGVTQTPRYLIKTRGQQVTLSCSPISGHRSVSWYQQTPGQGLQFLFEYFSETQRNKGNFPGRFSGRQFSNSRSEMNVSTLELGDSALYLCASRRQYSGVTGELFFGEGSRLTVL.

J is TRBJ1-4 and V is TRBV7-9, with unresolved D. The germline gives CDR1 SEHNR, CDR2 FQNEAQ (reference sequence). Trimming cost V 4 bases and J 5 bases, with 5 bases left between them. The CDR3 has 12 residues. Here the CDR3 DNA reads TGTGCCAGCAGCTCCTCGAATGAAAAACTGTTTTTT. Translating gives CASSSSNEKLFF.

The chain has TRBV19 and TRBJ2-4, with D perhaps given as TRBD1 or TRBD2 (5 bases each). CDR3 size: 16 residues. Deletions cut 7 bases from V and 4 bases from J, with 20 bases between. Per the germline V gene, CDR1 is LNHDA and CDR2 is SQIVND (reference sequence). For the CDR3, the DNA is TGTGCCAGTACCCCCCGGGGCAGGGAGTCGAAAAACATTCAGTACTTC. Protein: CASTPRGRESKNIQYF.

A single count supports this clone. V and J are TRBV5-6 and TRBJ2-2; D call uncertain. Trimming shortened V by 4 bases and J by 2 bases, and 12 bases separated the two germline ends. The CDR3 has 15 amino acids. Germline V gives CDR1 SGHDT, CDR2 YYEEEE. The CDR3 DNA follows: TGTGCCAGCAGCAAAAGACAACTTAACACCGGGGAGCTGTTTTTT. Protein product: CASSKRQLNTGELFF.

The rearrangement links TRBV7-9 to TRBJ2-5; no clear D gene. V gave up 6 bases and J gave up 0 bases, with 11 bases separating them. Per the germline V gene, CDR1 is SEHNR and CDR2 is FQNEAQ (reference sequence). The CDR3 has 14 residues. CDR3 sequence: CASRSYRDQETQYF. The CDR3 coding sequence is TGTGCCAGCAGATCCTACAGAGACCAAGAGACCCAGTACTTC.

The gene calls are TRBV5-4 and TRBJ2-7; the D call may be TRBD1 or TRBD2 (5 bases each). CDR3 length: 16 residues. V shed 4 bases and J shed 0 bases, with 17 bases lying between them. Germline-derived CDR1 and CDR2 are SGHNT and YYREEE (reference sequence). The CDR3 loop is CASSQGGQISSYEQYV. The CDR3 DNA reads TGTGCCAGCAGCCAGGGCGGGCAGATCAGCTCCTACGAGCAGTACGTC.

The CDR3 sequence is CASSFRLGLAGDIDTQYF. CDR3 coding DNA: TGTGCCAGCAGCTTCCGCCTCGGACTAGCGGGGGATATAGATACGCAGTATTTT. The rearrangement links TRBV7-2 to TRBJ2-3, with 13 nucleotides matching TRBD2. Germline V CDR1 and CDR2: SGHTA, FQGNSA. This CDR3 region has 18 residues. The ends lost 3 bases at V and 5 bases at J; junction bases unmatched: 11.

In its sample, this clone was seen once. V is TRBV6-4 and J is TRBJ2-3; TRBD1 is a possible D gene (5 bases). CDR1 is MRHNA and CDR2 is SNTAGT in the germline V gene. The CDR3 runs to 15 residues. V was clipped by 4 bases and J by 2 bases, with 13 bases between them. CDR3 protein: CASSAEWTSTDTQYF. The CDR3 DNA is TGTGCCAGCAGTGCAGAATGGACATCCACAGATACGCAGTATTTT.